This T cell receptor (beta chain) stems from a study of post-analysis software for immune sequencing data. Incorporated into the TCR beta cDNA libraries were unique molecular identifiers, which served to reduce PCR and sequencing biases. TCRdb ran MiXCR on the PCR reads and lists one entry per CDR3 protein. The table records roughly 800,000 distinct CDR3 sequences, roughly 27% of them present only once. Study-level points and caveats: Under the F measure, samples that were prepared in one batch clustered strongly together. TRBV5-6, TRBV5-1 and TRBV20-1 belonged to a set of roughly five TRBV segments that were more frequent in patients than controls. Normalized Chao1 diversity in multiple sclerosis patients fell significantly below that of controls.

This clonotype was counted a few times. The antigen is not known. The CDR3 runs to 15 residues. The V end was cut by 5 bases, the J end by 4 bases, with 18 bases between. The germline V gene has CDR1 DFQATT and CDR2 SNEGSKA (reference sequence). The receptor was derived from a girl aged 5-17 years with multiple sclerosis. V gene TRBV20-1 combines with J gene TRBJ1-5; D is possibly TRBD1 (6 bases). The specimen was blood. CDR3 bases: TGCAGTGCTCGTCGGAGCGGACAGCCAAATCAGCCCCAGCATTTT. Protein: CSARRSGQPNQPQHF.